This T cell receptor beta chain was captured in a study of blood T cell repertoires in COVID-19. Sequenced by immunoSEQ multiplex PCR; TCRdb stores in-frame clones only, minus some. Of around 370,000 clones in the sample, 88% were seen once. The CDR3 length is 18 residues. Trimming removed 2 bases from V and 3 bases from J; junction bases left unmatched: 11. The V gene's germline CDR1 is LGHNT and CDR2 FRNRAP. This chain uses TRBV12-5 with TRBJ2-3; 10 bases match TRBD1. The clonotype originates from a woman in her 70s with COVID-19, enrolled during active disease. The sequenced sample consisted of peripheral blood. The chain's CDR3 is CASGLSYWDRGSTDTQYF. The CDR3 DNA follows: TGTGCTAGTGGTTTGTCGTACTGGGACAGGGGTTCAACAGATACGCAGTATTTT.